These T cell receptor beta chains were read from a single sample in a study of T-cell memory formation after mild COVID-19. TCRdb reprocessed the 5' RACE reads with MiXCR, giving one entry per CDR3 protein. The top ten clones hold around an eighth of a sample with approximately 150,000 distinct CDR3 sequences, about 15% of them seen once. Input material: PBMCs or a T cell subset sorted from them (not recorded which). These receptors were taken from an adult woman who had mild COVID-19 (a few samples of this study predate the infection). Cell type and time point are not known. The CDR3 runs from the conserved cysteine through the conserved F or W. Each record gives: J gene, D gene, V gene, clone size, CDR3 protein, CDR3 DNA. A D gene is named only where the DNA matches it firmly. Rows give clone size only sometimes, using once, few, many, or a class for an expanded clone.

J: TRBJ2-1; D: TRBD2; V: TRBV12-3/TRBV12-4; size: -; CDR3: CASSLVGRLAGAHSYNEQFF; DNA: TGTGCCAGCAGCCTAGTTGGTAGGCTAGCGGGAGCCCACTCCTACAATGAGCAGTTCTTC
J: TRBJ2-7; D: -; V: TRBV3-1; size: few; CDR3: CASSRTPYEQYF; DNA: TGTGCCAGCAGTCGGACACCCTACGAGCAGTACTTC
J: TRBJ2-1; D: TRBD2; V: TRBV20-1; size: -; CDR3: CSARDKERDSSYNEQFF; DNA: TGCAGTGCTAGAGATAAAGAGCGGGATAGCTCCTACAATGAGCAGTTCTTC
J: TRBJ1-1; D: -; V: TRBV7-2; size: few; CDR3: CASSLGGGGAPLNTEAFF; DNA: TGTGCCAGCAGCTTAGGAGGTGGGGGGGCTCCCCTGAACACTGAAGCTTTCTTT
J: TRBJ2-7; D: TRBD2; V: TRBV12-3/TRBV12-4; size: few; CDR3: CASSRGLAGVRGSYEQYF; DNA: TGTGCCAGCAGCCGCGGACTAGCGGGAGTCCGAGGCTCCTACGAGCAGTACTTC
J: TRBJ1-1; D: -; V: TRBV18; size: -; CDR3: CASSPPNRENTEAFF; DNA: TGTGCCAGCTCACCACCCAACAGGGAGAACACTGAAGCTTTCTTT
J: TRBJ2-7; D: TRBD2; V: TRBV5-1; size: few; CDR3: CASSSGSTSGSYEQYF; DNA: TGCGCCAGCAGCTCGGGTTCGACTAGCGGGTCCTACGAGCAGTACTTC
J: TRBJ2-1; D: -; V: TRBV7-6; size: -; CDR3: CASRELPQVNEQFF; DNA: TGTGCCAGCAGAGAACTACCACAGGTCAATGAGCAGTTCTTC
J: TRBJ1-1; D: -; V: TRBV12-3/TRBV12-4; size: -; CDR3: CASSWGEMNTEAFF; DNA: TGTGCCAGCAGTTGGGGGGAGATGAACACTGAAGCTTTCTTT
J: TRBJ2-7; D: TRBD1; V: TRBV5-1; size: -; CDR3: CASSLQGARSEQYF; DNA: TGCGCCAGCAGCTTGCAGGGGGCGCGGAGCGAGCAGTACTTC
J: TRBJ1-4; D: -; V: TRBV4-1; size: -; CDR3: CASSPLPSVLADNEKLFF; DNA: TGCGCCAGCAGCCCGCTGCCATCAGTCCTGGCGGATAATGAAAAACTGTTTTTT
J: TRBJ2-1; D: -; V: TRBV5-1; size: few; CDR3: CASSLEGPSYNEQFF; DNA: TGCGCCAGCAGCCTGGAAGGGCCTTCCTACAATGAGCAGTTCTTC
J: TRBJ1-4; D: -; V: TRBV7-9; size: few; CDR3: CATADGNEKLFF; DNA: TGTGCCACCGCAGACGGGAACGAAAAACTGTTTTTT
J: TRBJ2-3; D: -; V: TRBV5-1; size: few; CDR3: CASSPTPSTDTQYF; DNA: TGCGCCAGCAGCCCAACTCCTAGCACAGATACGCAGTATTTT
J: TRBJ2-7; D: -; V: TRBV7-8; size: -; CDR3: CASSLSDGSYEQYF; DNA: TGTGCCAGCAGCTTATCGGACGGCTCCTACGAGCAGTACTTC
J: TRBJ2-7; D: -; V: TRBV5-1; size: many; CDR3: CASSLSSEQYF; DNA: TGCGCCAGCAGCTTGTCTTCCGAGCAGTACTTC
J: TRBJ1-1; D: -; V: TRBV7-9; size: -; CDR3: CASSFVGFEAFF; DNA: TGTGCCAGCAGCTTCGTGGGGTTTGAAGCTTTCTTT
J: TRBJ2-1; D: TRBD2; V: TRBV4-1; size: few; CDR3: CASSQDMPSGYNEQFF; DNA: TGCGCCAGCAGCCAAGACATGCCTAGCGGGTACAATGAGCAGTTCTTC
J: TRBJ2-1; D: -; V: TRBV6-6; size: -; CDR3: CASSYSDIHGYNEQFF; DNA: TGTGCCAGCAGTTACTCGGACATTCATGGCTACAATGAGCAGTTCTTC
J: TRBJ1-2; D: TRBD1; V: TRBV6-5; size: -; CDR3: CASSYSVGQGQGRGYTF; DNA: TGTGCCAGCAGTTATTCCGTGGGACAGGGACAGGGGAGAGGCTACACCTTC